The following is a TCR beta chain sequence with its context. Here immunoSEQ multiplex PCR was the method, and the copy in TCRdb shows in-frame clones only, minus some. The data contain around 150,000 clones, around nine tenths of them singletons. The sample is drawn from a study of T cell responses to AZD1222 COVID-19 vaccine. Germline V gene data show CDR1 as SGHTA and CDR2 as FQGNSA. The CDR3 extends over 15 amino acids. V gave up 5 bases and J gave up 3 bases, with 17 bases separating them. This receptor was identified in an adult in good health. The specimen was peripheral blood, collected on day 0 of AZD1222 vaccination. J is TRBJ2-7 and V is TRBV7-2, with D uncertain. The CDR3 loop reads CASSPNGKMGYEQYF. The CDR3 DNA reads as TGTGCCAGCAGCCCCAACGGTAAGATGGGCTACGAGCAGTACTTC. The whole variable domain, remainder taken from reference TRBV7-2 and TRBJ2-7, is GAGVSQSPSNKVTEKGKDVELRCDPISGHTALYWYRQSLGQGLEFLIYFQGNSAPDKSGLPSDRFSAERTGGSVSTLTIQRTQQEDSAVYLCASSPNGKMGYEQYFGPGTRLTVT.